This TCR beta chain was sequenced for a study of T-cell memory formation after mild COVID-19. Whole-study findings and limits: Some responding clones appeared in pre-infection memory, suggesting cross-reactive memory joined. Clones shrinking between day 15 and 85 showed a balanced CD4/CD8 split, and those that grew later tilted toward CD4+.

TCR alpha and TCR beta cDNA libraries carrying sample barcodes and UMIs came from 5'RACE with constant-segment primers. TCRdb re-called the 5' RACE reads through MiXCR, storing one row per CDR3 protein. The sample lists about 440,000 distinct CDR3 sequences, over 15% occurring once. Germline loops: CDR1 MGHRA, CDR2 YSYEKL. This CDR3 is built from 11 residues. V was trimmed by 6 bases and J by 4 bases, leaving 6 bases between them. This clonotype has ten or more counts. Its matching antigen is unknown. The rearrangement joins TRBV4-1 to TRBJ1-1; D might be TRBD1 (5 bases). This sequence was found in an adult woman who had mild COVID-19 (a few samples of this study predate the infection). Cell type and time point are not known. The material sequenced was PBMCs or a T cell subset sorted from them (not recorded which). CDR3 nucleotide sequence: TGCGCCAGCAGGAGGGGCACTGAAGCTTTCTTT. The encoded protein is CASRRGTEAFF.